This TCR beta chain stems from a study of blood T cells in healthy people across ages. As for this clonotype: Antigen: not known.

Study-level findings and limits: Greater diversity and more naive CD4+ cells were seen in long-lived donors than in aged donors. In older individuals, TCR beta diversity per million T cells was lower, falling roughly linearly with age.

Total RNA, at least 5 micrograms per sample, came from PBMCs. A J-beta primer mix and a sample-barcoded 5' primer were used in a second PCR of roughly 6 to 11 cycles. TCRdb ran MiXCR on the 5' RACE reads and lists one entry per CDR3 protein. The sample contains approximately 490,000 distinct CDR3 sequences, less than 25% of which appear only once. Per germline, CDR1 SGHTA and CDR2 FQGTGA. The CDR3 runs 15 residues. V lost 6 bases, J lost 0 bases, and 5 bases stayed unmatched. These records were also assigned to another study, of T cells of mothers and their children. From that paper: There were over 8.5 million TCR beta CDR3 reads from each mother and a few million from each child.

The sample was blood. The origin of this receptor is a boy aged 5-17 years in good health. The chain joins TRBV7-3 to TRBJ2-3; 8 bases agree with TRBD2. The CDR3 loop reads CASSNSGTSTDTQYF. CDR3 in DNA: TGTGCCAGCAGTAATAGCGGGACTAGCACAGATACGCAGTATTTT. The variable domain in full, completed from reference TRBV7-3 and TRBJ2-3, reads GAGVSQTPSNKVTEKGKYVELRCDPISGHTALYWYRQSLGQGPEFLIYFQGTGAADDSGLPNDRFFAVRPEGSVSTLKIQRTERGDSAVYLCASSNSGTSTDTQYFGPGTRLTVL.